One T cell receptor (beta chain) is described in this entry. Its antigen remains undetermined. Nothing much larger sits one base from this clone, and base qualities are not available. This specimen's time point label, per the study, means: baseline before first vaccination. The treatment or condition label for this specimen denotes: meningococcal conjugate vaccine given as trial control. Vaccinee samples were obtained from the UK trials COV001 and COV002, which included a single-blind randomized controlled phase 2/3 trial of AZD1222 (ChAdOx1 nCoV-19) in healthy adults. For TCRbeta chain sequencing, PBMC samples from trial participants were taken at day 0 and at day 28 after the second dose. The data stem from a study of T cell responses to AZD1222 COVID-19 vaccine (dated by TCRdb to 2020 to 2023). About the full investigation: A total of approximately 240 trial participants underwent TCR sequencing, of whom 200 to 220 received two doses of AZD1222 and about 26 received two doses of the MenACWY control vaccine. Trial participants were enrolled by age into subgroups of 18-55, 56-69 and 70-plus years, and around 140, 26 and 57 TCR-sequenced participants, respectively, were included in these subgroups.

The CDR3 regions of human TCRbeta chains were analyzed by immunosequencing. As for how the authors treated the data: TCRs in the repertoires were compared against a reference library of SARS-CoV-2-specific TCRs that had been generated with the MIRA antigen-specificity platform. Breadth meant the fraction of unique TCRs that were SARS-CoV-2-associated, whereas depth meant the fraction of total T cells that were SARS-CoV-2-associated. Each spike-specific TCR was assigned to its reactive spike region and to a CD4 or CD8 class using the MIRA data. Log10-transformed breadth and depth values were compared by one-way ANOVA with Sidak's multiple comparisons tests. Imported from immuneACCESS, the table was reduced by TCRdb to in-frame sequences with V and J called. These copies leave out some clones; in studies compared against another copy, an unresolved V gene accounts for under half, and the cause of the remainder is not known. The DNA was the basis for D and trimming; V, J and clone size are from that table. A total of about 150,000 clones appear in this sample, about nine tenths of them only once. 5.5% to 6% of the sample belongs to the ten largest clones.

Findings and caveats that apply to the study as a whole: The 56-69-year group was small, and its depth increase did not reach significance, likely because of low power. Participants were mostly white British, with more females than males. The authors suggested clonal diversity may have been underestimated. Nearly half of unique spike-specific TCRs reportedly recognized epitopes outside regions mutated in the B.1.351 and B.1.1.7 variants. Conclusions about previously exposed vaccinees were limited because only six AZD1222 recipients were SARS-CoV-2 seropositive at baseline. A significant rise in spike-specific TCR breadth and depth was observed after two AZD1222 doses relative to day 0 and relative to MenACWY recipients. Vaccine-associated CD4 TCRs spanned the whole spike protein, with dominant responses in regions 160-218 and 743-854. No day 14 peak-response samples were available, so repertoires were characterized only after the peak T cell response.

The CDR3 starts with the cysteine, ends with the phenylalanine, and has 19 residues. CDR3 DNA only is kept here, 57 bases in frame from base 1. Via the germline V gene (reference sequence), CDR1 is LGHDT and CDR2 YNNKEL. Trimming removed 1 base from V and 2 bases from J, leaving 21 bases between the germline ends. The chain was built from TRBV3-1 (or the pseudogene TRBV3-2) and TRBJ2-1, and possibly TRBD1, on 5 matching bases. This clonotype was sampled from an adult in good health. The sequencing here drew on peripheral blood, taken on day 0 of MenACWY control vaccination. The CDR3 loop reads CASSQGKDTTHPTYNEQFF. Here is the DNA: TGTGCCAGCAGCCAAGGGAAGGACACCACTCATCCCACCTACAATGAGCAGTTCTTC.